The next 11 T cell receptor beta chains were all read from a single sample in a study of shared clonotypes between healthy human individuals. Assay used: immunoSEQ multiplex PCR; TCRdb lists only in-frame clones, some missing. The table has under 1,100,000 clones, under 80% seen once. Sequencing was done on a sample of memory CD4+ T cells sorted from blood. Subset in this sample: CD45RA-negative fraction. These receptors all stem from a young man in good health.

This clone showed up just a few times. The chain uses TRBV18 and TRBJ1-2; 12 nucleotides align to TRBD1. The CDR3 length is 17 residues. Looked up from germline, CDR1 is KGHSH and CDR2 is LQKENI. V lost 3 bases to trimming and J lost 7 bases; unmatched junction nucleotides: 12. CDR3 loop: CASSPAGTGGEKIGYTF. CDR3 DNA sequence: TGTGCCAGCTCACCCGCCGGGACAGGGGGCGAGAAGATTGGCTACACCTTC.

The gene calls are TRBV6-5 and TRBJ1-6, with TRBD1 matching 12 bases. The length of the CDR3 is 15 residues. Germline loops: CDR1 MNHEY, CDR2 SVGAGI. The V gene end was trimmed by 8 bases and the J gene end by 13 bases; junction bases not matched to a gene: 12. CDR3 sequence reads: CASGATGTGGLPLHF. The CDR3 DNA is TGTGCCAGCGGGGCGACCGGGACAGGGGGCCTTCCCCTCCACTTT.

The V and J genes are TRBV5-4 and TRBJ2-1; D may be TRBD2 (6 bases). This CDR3 has 14 amino acids. Trimming left V 0 bases short and J 8 bases short, with 12 bases between. Per the germline V gene, CDR1 is SGHNT and CDR2 is YYREEE (reference sequence). The CDR3 sequence: CASSLELASYEQFF. Here the CDR3 DNA reads TGTGCCAGCAGCTTGGAACTAGCCTCTTATGAGCAGTTCTTC.

V usage is TRBV30 and J usage is TRBJ1-2, with unresolved D. The germline V and J ends were trimmed by 0 bases and 4 bases, with 15 bases remaining between them. CDR3 length: 15 residues. From germline, CDR1 is GTSNPN and CDR2 SVGIG (reference sequence). The CDR3 DNA sequence: TGTGCCTGGAGTGTACCCGTGGGTCTGAGCTATGGCTACACCTTC. It encodes CAWSVPVGLSYGYTF.

This clone has only a few counts. The chain combines TRBV2 with TRBJ2-1; either TRBD1 or TRBD2 may supply D (5 bases each). Germline-derived CDR1 and CDR2 are SNHLY and FYNNEI. The V and J ends lost 2 bases and 6 bases respectively, with 11 bases between them. The CDR3 has 14 amino acids. The CDR3 DNA reads TGTGCCAGCAGTGAAAAAATGAGGGGCAATGAGCAGTTCTTC. Its translation is CASSEKMRGNEQFF.

The chain links TRBV15 to TRBJ1-2; the D is unclear. CDR3 size: 14 residues. V was trimmed by 1 base and J by 3 bases, leaving 9 bases between them. The germline V gene encodes CDR1 LNHNV and CDR2 YYDKDF (reference sequence). The CDR3 spells CATSRGPGDYGYTF. In DNA form, the CDR3 reads TGTGCCACCAGCAGAGGGCCAGGAGACTATGGCTACACCTTC.

V is TRBV14 and J is TRBJ2-2; D is possibly TRBD2 (5 bases). The CDR3 is 16 residues long. Trimming removed 5 bases from V and 6 bases from J, with 19 bases in between. The germline gives CDR1 SGHDN, CDR2 FVKESK. Here the CDR3 reads CASSLWVPGRAGELFF. CDR3 bases: TGTGCCAGCAGCTTATGGGTCCCGGGAAGGGCCGGGGAGCTGTTTTTT. The full variable domain, rest sourced from reference TRBV14 and TRBJ2-2, is EAGVTQFPSHSVIEKGQTVTLRCDPISGHDNLYWYRRVMGKEIKFLLHFVKESKQDESGMPNNRFLAERTGGTYSTLKVQPAELEDSGVYFCASSLWVPGRAGELFFGEGSRLTVL.

This clone was recorded once. V is TRBV7-2 and J is TRBJ2-1; D remains ambiguous. The V gene lost 5 bases and the J gene lost 6 bases, with 11 bases spanning the gap. The CDR3 extends over 13 amino acids. Per the germline V gene, CDR1 is SGHTA and CDR2 is FQGNSA. The CDR3 loop reads CASSPFSGNEQFF. CDR3 nucleotides: TGTGCCAGCAGCCCCTTCTCGGGCAATGAGCAGTTCTTC.

The chain recombines TRBV6-6 with TRBJ1-6, with TRBD1 matching over 7 bases. From germline, CDR1 is MNHNY and CDR2 SVGAGI (reference sequence). This CDR3 has 14 amino acids. With 11 bases clipped from V and 7 bases from J, the junction kept 11 bases outside the gene matches. The CDR3 loop is CASSSTGLNSPLHF. DNA of the CDR3: TGTGCCTCCTCCTCGACAGGGTTGAATTCACCCCTCCACTTT.

This chain connects TRBV29-1 to TRBJ1-2, with 9 bases lining up with TRBD1. The J segment lost 8 bases and the V segment lost 6 bases, leaving 7 bases of the junction unmatched. The CDR3 consists of 12 residues. Germline V gene sequence: CDR1 SQVTM, CDR2 ANQGSEA. The CDR3 coding sequence is TGCAGCGTCGTACAGGGGGCGAGGGGCTACACCTTC. Protein: CSVVQGARGYTF.

The chain joins TRBV5-6 to TRBJ2-5; 9 nucleotides agree with TRBD2. Germline values: CDR1 SGHDT, CDR2 YYEEEE. This CDR3 comprises 14 residues. V shed 2 bases, J shed 5 bases, and the junction held 4 bases outside the gene matches. The CDR3 DNA follows: TGTGCCAGCAGCTTTGGGACTAGCTACGAGACCCAGTACTTC. Its protein product is CASSFGTSYETQYF.